This T cell receptor (beta chain) came from a study of tumor-infiltrating lymphocytes in primary liver carcinoma. Regarding the study as a whole: Blood's top-250-clone fraction was significantly lower than that of tumors (p = 0.039). Researchers report that only about 7-24% of top clones turned up in all five tumor regions.

From 500 ng of total RNA, TCR beta-specific cDNA was reverse-transcribed using a constant-region primer. Library construction for TCR beta comprised three nested multiplex PCR rounds performed with slightly modified ARM-PCR. Forward primers for TRBV1-TRBV30 and a C-beta reverse primer served the first two PCR rounds, at about 11 cycles each. TCRdb re-called the multiplex PCR reads with MiXCR, one entry per CDR3 protein. Here the sample spans about 100,000 distinct CDR3 sequences, around two thirds being singletons. Germline V gene sequence: CDR1 GTSNPN, CDR2 SVGIG (reference sequence). V lost 1 base, J lost 12 bases, and 13 bases lay in between. This CDR3 has 12 residues. This clonotype was recorded a few times. Antigen: not known. From unsorted bulk tissue weighing roughly 17-31 mg, DNA and RNA were co-extracted. Tumor samples each held over 80% viable tumor cells.

This clonotype was obtained from a woman aged 55-69 years with primary liver carcinoma and hepatitis B virus infection. The chain carries TRBV30 and TRBJ2-1; D gene uncertain. Sequenced input: liver tumor tissue from sampling region 2. Subset given: tumor region T2, inferior pole. The CDR3 loop reads CAWSGRPTLQFF. CDR3 sequence (DNA): TGTGCCTGGAGTGGCCGACCGACCTTGCAGTTCTTC.